This is a list of T cell receptor beta chains from one sample in a study of shared clonotypes between healthy human individuals. Repertoires were generated with immunoSEQ multiplex PCR, while TCRdb's copy carries only in-frame clones and drops some. The profile shows roughly 2 million clones, nearly 97% of them singletons. The specimen was naive CD4+ T cells sorted from blood. These receptors were taken from a man younger than 35 in good health. Both conserved end residues are trimmed from each CDR3. D genes are given only for firm matches.

D,V,J,CDR3
TRBD2,TRBV5-6,TRBJ2-1,ASSSASGRNEQF
NA,TRBV7-2,TRBJ1-3,ASSPPGSGNTIY
TRBD1,TRBV19,TRBJ2-1,ASFSDRGWNEQF
NA,TRBV11-3,TRBJ2-1,ASSPRFGEEQF
TRBD1,TRBV6-5,TRBJ1-5,ASSQGTGPGQPQH
NA,TRBV29-1,TRBJ2-1,SVGSLPGTTYNEQF
TRBD1,TRBV2,TRBJ2-2,ASRQRTGEAGELF
NA,TRBV5-5,TRBJ2-7,ASSSEGVGYEQY
TRBD1,TRBV6-4,TRBJ1-4,ASRRTGEVTEKLF
TRBD2,TRBV29-1,TRBJ2-2,SAPGLGPDTGELF
NA,TRBV5-1,TRBJ2-7,ASSLDVGKTYEQY
NA,TRBV27,TRBJ1-5,ASSYDRTQPQH
TRBD1,TRBV6-5,TRBJ2-7,ASTDRAYEQY
TRBD2,TRBV6-5,TRBJ2-7,ASRPGTSGSYEQY
TRBD1,TRBV30,TRBJ1-2,AWRTDRSHGYT
NA,TRBV10-3,TRBJ1-5,AISDSNSNQPQH
TRBD1,TRBV5-6,TRBJ1-2,ASSLLGQGFQGYT
NA,TRBV6-1,TRBJ2-7,ASSLQDVGYEQY
TRBD1,TRBV29-1,TRBJ1-5,SVRTGGNQPQH
TRBD2,TRBV4-1,TRBJ2-5,ASSQTSRRMETQY
NA,TRBV28,NA,ASSLGSAGFTYEQY
NA,TRBV29-1,TRBJ1-5,SVRGGSNQPQH
TRBD2,TRBV4-1,TRBJ2-7,ASSQAQRGGSSYEQY
NA,TRBV28,TRBJ1-1,ASSPTGPDTEAF
TRBD2,TRBV7-6,TRBJ2-1,ASSLTGTSSYNEQF
TRBD1,TRBV5-1,TRBJ2-7,ASSRGQGDYEQY
TRBD2,TRBV2,TRBJ2-1,ASRVGTSGSFNEQF
TRBD1,TRBV7-9,TRBJ2-7,ASSSRPQRQGPYVEQY
NA,TRBV5-4,TRBJ1-4,ASSSLSAGAEKLF
NA,TRBV29-1,TRBJ2-1,SGNFRDSPEGEQF
NA,TRBV7-7,TRBJ2-3,ASSLMSDTQY
NA,TRBV7-3,TRBJ2-5,ASSRQYQETQY
NA,TRBV30,TRBJ2-3,AFSTRGTRIFTDTQY
NA,TRBV6-5,TRBJ2-5,ASSYFASVETQY
NA,TRBV6-6,TRBJ2-7,ASSYPVGEQY
TRBD1,TRBV2,TRBJ1-6,ASNRDRDSPLH
NA,TRBV2,TRBJ2-4,ASSVNPLAKNIQY
NA,TRBV6-5,TRBJ1-1,ASSYGISFTEAF
NA,TRBV7-9,TRBJ1-4,ASSLGRQPNEKLF
NA,TRBV5-4,TRBJ2-7,ASSLGRVARNEQY
NA,TRBV6-1,TRBJ2-1,ASSPPEVYNEQF